This record concerns one TCR beta chain sequence. An end of the junction does not agree with germline; a read error may underlie this. This CDR3 contains 15 residues. The V gene's germline CDR1 is LGHDT and CDR2 YNNKEL (reference sequence). These data are taken from a study of blood T cells in healthy people across ages. Together with a sample-barcoded 5' primer, a J-beta primer mix was included in a second PCR lasting roughly 6 to 12 cycles. TCRdb reprocessed the 5' RACE reads via MiXCR and lists one record per CDR3 protein. This table holds 650,000 to 800,000 distinct CDR3 sequences, more than 40% found once.

Source material: blood. The V call is TRBV3-1, the J call TRBJ2-1; D is perhaps TRBD2 (5 bases). The receptor comes from a man in his 60s in good health. CDR3 protein: CASSQETTWRNKQFF. CDR3 DNA sequence: TGTGCCAGCAGCCAAGAGACTACCTGGCGCAATAAGCAGTTCTTC.